The 27 T cell receptor beta chains listed next were all sequenced from one sample in a study of T cells in tumors after PD-1 blockade. Assay: immunoSEQ multiplex PCR; the TCRdb copy retains only in-frame clones and omits some. The sample yields tens of thousands of clones, around 80% seen once. The specimen was PBMCs, collected before anti-PD-1 treatment. All receptors come from a human donor with basal cell carcinoma.

The table lists this clone with a count of one. This chain uses TRBV7-7 with TRBJ1-4; 8 positions match TRBD1. CDR3 length: 15 amino acids. Germline V gene sequence: CDR1 SSHAT, CDR2 FNYEAQ (reference sequence). V lost 5 bases, J lost 3 bases, and 5 bases stayed unmatched. This chain's CDR3 is CASSLRTGSNEKLFF. In DNA, the CDR3 is TGTGCCAGCAGCCTCCGGACAGGGTCTAATGAAAAACTGTTTTTT.

This CDR3 reads CSVEGSPPSYEQYF. The CDR3 bases are TGCAGCGTTGAAGGCAGCCCGCCCTCCTACGAGCAGTACTTC. The chain couples TRBV29-1 to TRBJ2-7, with D uncertain. V shed 1 base and J shed 0 bases, with 10 bases lying between them. The CDR3 consists of 14 residues. Germline CDR1 and CDR2: SQVTM and ANQGSEA.

The chain uses TRBV7-2 and TRBJ1-1, with D possibly TRBD1 on 6 matching bases. The germline V gene has CDR1 SGHTA and CDR2 FQGNSA. The CDR3 covers 13 residues. The V end was cut by 5 bases, the J end by 5 bases, with 12 bases between. The CDR3 DNA follows: TGTGCCAGCAGCCAGGGGCCTCGGACTGAAGCTTTCTTT. Its translation: CASSQGPRTEAFF.

Concerning this clone itself: The same CDR3 can be traced to other DNA sequences in this sample. V usage is TRBV2 and J usage is TRBJ2-1; the match to TRBD2 covers 9 bases. J gave up 0 bases and V 11 bases, and 20 bases lay outside the gene matches. CDR1 SNHLY and CDR2 FYNNEI come from the germline V gene. The CDR3 covers 19 residues. In DNA, the CDR3 is TGTGCCCCCAGTGATGGGGGGGCGCGGGAGGGGAGCTCCTACAATGAGCAGTTCTTC. Translating it yields CAPSDGGAREGSSYNEQFF.

The V gene is TRBV6-5, the J gene TRBJ1-5; the D is unclear. There are 14 residues in the CDR3. Germline V gene sequence: CDR1 MNHEY, CDR2 SVGAGI. Trimming removed 6 bases from V and 5 bases from J, with 14 bases in between. The chain's CDR3 is CASRGSSGYQPQHF. In DNA form, the CDR3 reads TGTGCCAGCAGGGGGTCCTCAGGTTATCAGCCCCAGCATTTT.

V is TRBV5-1 and J is TRBJ1-4; weak D call: TRBD1 (5 bases). Germline V CDR1 and CDR2: SGHRS, YFSETQ. The CDR3 runs to 16 residues. V was trimmed by 4 bases and J by 4 bases, leaving 17 bases between them. The CDR3 sequence is CASSPRPGRGNEKLFF. The CDR3 DNA reads TGCGCCAGCAGCCCTCGACCGGGACGGGGTAATGAAAAACTGTTTTTT.

This clone is labeled large. The J gene is TRBJ1-5, the V gene TRBV19; TRBD1 matches 8 bases. V lost 0 bases and J lost 7; bases outside the gene matches: 8. There are 16 residues in the CDR3. Germline CDR1 is LNHDA and CDR2 is SQIVND (reference sequence). DNA of the CDR3: TGTGCCAGTAGTATAGATTGGACAGGGTACTTGCAGCCCCAGCATTTT. This encodes CASSIDWTGYLQPQHF.

This clone counts as medium-sized (0.01 to 0.1%). The chain uses TRBV9 and TRBJ1-2; TRBD1 is a possible D gene (6 bases). The CDR3 covers 16 residues. Germline CDR1 SGDLS, CDR2 YYNGEE. V lost 3 bases and J 0 bases, leaving 15 bases between the germline ends. The CDR3 DNA reads as TGTGCCAGCAGCGAAACCGACAGGACTACTAACTATGGCTACACCTTC. Translating it yields CASSETDRTTNYGYTF.

V usage is TRBV18 and J usage is TRBJ2-3, with no clear D. The V gene's germline CDR1 is KGHSH and CDR2 LQKENI. The ends were cut back, 1 base at V and 4 bases at J, with 6 bases in the middle. The CDR3 contains 13 residues. The CDR3 protein is CASSPQSSDTQYF. As DNA, the CDR3 is TGTGCCAGCTCACCACAGAGTTCAGATACGCAGTATTTT.

V and J are TRBV4-3 and TRBJ2-3, with TRBD2 matching 8 bases. This CDR3 contains 18 residues. Losses at the gene ends were 1 base for V and 5 bases for J; bases not matched to a gene: 14. Germline V lookup: CDR1 LGHNA, CDR2 YSLEER. The CDR3 bases are TGCGCCAGCAGCCAAGTCATCGTCGGGGGGGCCGGTGAAGATACGCAGTATTTT. It translates to CASSQVIVGGAGEDTQYF.

V and J are TRBV4-3 and TRBJ1-2; possible D gene TRBD1, 6 bases. From germline, CDR1 is LGHNA and CDR2 YSLEER. CDR3 length: 15 amino acids. V lost 4 bases and J lost 6, with 18 bases in between. The CDR3: CASSLIGPGGNGYTF. The CDR3 nucleotides read TGCGCCAGCAGCCTCATAGGGCCGGGGGGCAATGGCTACACCTTC.

This chain links TRBV2 with TRBJ2-7; D remains unclear. This CDR3 is built from 12 residues. The ends were cut back, 3 bases at V and 9 bases at J, with 12 bases in the middle. CDR1 and CDR2 (germline): SNHLY, FYNNEI. The CDR3 loop reads CASSDLSGMQYF. For the CDR3, the DNA is TGTGCCAGCAGTGATCTTTCTGGAATGCAGTACTTC. The variable domain in full, completed from reference TRBV2 and TRBJ2-7, reads EPEVTQTPSHQVTQMGQEVILRCVPISNHLYFYWYRQILGQKVEFLVSFYNNEISEKSEIFDDQFSVERPDGSNFTLKIRSTKLEDSAMYFCASSDLSGMQYFGPGTRLTVT.

The chain carries TRBV5-1 and TRBJ2-7, with D perhaps TRBD1 (6 bases). Germline V gene sequence: CDR1 SGHRS, CDR2 YFSETQ. V lost 2 bases and J 3 bases, leaving 12 bases between the germline ends. CDR3 size: 14 residues. The CDR3 region is CASSLTQGNYEQYF. In DNA form, the CDR3 reads TGCGCCAGCAGCTTAACCCAGGGGAACTACGAGCAGTACTTC.

This chain uses TRBV24-1 with TRBJ1-2; unclear D gene. The CDR3 has 15 amino acids. Germline CDR1 KGHDR, CDR2 SFDVKD. The ends were cut back, 3 bases at V and 4 bases at J, with 14 bases in the middle. CDR3 region: CATSDPRVNFYGYTF. In DNA form, the CDR3 reads TGTGCCACCAGTGATCCTCGAGTCAACTTCTATGGCTACACCTTC.

The V gene is TRBV19, the J gene TRBJ1-6; 11 bases are shared with TRBD1. Trimming removed 6 bases from V and 8 bases from J; junction bases left unmatched: 3. The germline V gene has CDR1 LNHDA and CDR2 SQIVND (reference sequence). The CDR3 runs 14 residues. DNA for the CDR3: TGTGCCAGTAGAGGACAGGGGGCTTATTCACCCCTCCACTTT. Translating it yields CASRGQGAYSPLHF.

This clone was counted only a few times. The identical CDR3 is also encoded by other nucleotide sequences in the sample. The CDR3 coding sequence is TGTGCCAGCAGCTTAGACTCTCAGCCCCAGCATTTT. This codes for CASSLDSQPQHF. The V and J genes are TRBV7-9 and TRBJ1-5; unclear D gene. This CDR3 is built from 12 residues. Germline V gene lookup returns CDR1 SEHNR and CDR2 FQNEAQ (reference sequence). V lost 1 base and J 6 bases, leaving 4 bases between the germline ends. Supplemented by reference TRBV7-9 and TRBJ1-5, the full variable domain reads DTGVSQNPRHKITKRGQNVTFRCDPISEHNRLYWYRQTLGQGPEFLTYFQNEAQLEKSRLLSDRFSAERPKGSFSTLEIQRTEQGDSAMYLCASSLDSQPQHFGDGTRLSIL.

J is TRBJ2-5 and V is TRBV3-1 (or the pseudogene TRBV3-2); 8 positions match TRBD1. The junction had 18 bases not matched to a gene; V was cut back by 4 bases and J by 5 bases. Germline lookup yields CDR1 LGHDT and CDR2 YNNKEL (reference sequence). The CDR3 runs to 18 residues. CDR3 region: CASSPHWAQGASLETQYF. The CDR3 nucleotides are TGTGCCAGCAGCCCCCATTGGGCGCAGGGGGCGTCGTTGGAGACCCAGTACTTC.

Remarks on this clone: Distinct nucleotide sequences in the sample also encode this CDR3. The J gene is TRBJ2-1, the V gene TRBV2; TRBD2 aligns across 9 bases. Germline lookup yields CDR1 SNHLY and CDR2 FYNNEI. With V trimmed by 11 bases and J by 0 bases, 20 bases remained unmatched. This CDR3 spans 19 amino acids. The CDR3 DNA reads as TGTGCCCGCTGTGACGGGTGGGCGCGGGAGGGGAGCTCCTACAATGAGCAGTTCTTC. It yields the protein CARCDGWAREGSSYNEQFF.

The chain couples TRBV5-1 to TRBJ2-2, with D possibly TRBD2 on 6 matching bases. The germline V gene has CDR1 SGHRS and CDR2 YFSETQ. CDR3 size: 17 residues. Trimming pared 0 bases from V and 0 bases from J, leaving 12 bases between. Here the CDR3 reads CASSLDPGATNTGELFF. The CDR3 DNA reads TGCGCCAGCAGCTTGGATCCGGGAGCGACGAACACCGGGGAGCTGTTTTTT. Variable domain in full (rest from reference TRBV5-1 and TRBJ2-2): KAGVTQTPRYLIKTRGQQVTLSCSPISGHRSVSWYQQTPGQGLQFLFEYFSETQRNKGNFPGRFSGRQFSNSRSEMNVSTLELGDSALYLCASSLDPGATNTGELFFGEGSRLTVL.

This clone was observed a single time. The DNA for the CDR3 is TGTGCCAGCAGCAAAGGGGCTAGCGGGAGGTGGGGGGCTAGAGAGCAGTACTTC. Translating gives CASSKGASGRWGAREQYF. V and J are TRBV21-1 and TRBJ2-7; the D segment call TRBD2 is taken from the table without a DNA check. TRBV21-1 is tagged as a pseudogene. The CDR3 runs to 18 residues.

The V gene is TRBV16, the J gene TRBJ2-4, with 7 bases identical to TRBD1. Germline-derived CDR1 and CDR2 are KGHSY and FQNENV. The trim removed 4 bases at V and 3 bases at J, leaving 15 bases unmatched. This CDR3 region has 18 residues. The CDR3, as DNA: TGTGCCAGCAGCCTTGGGACAGTCTCTTTGCTCGGCAAAAACATTCAGTACTTC. This encodes CASSLGTVSLLGKNIQYF.

The chain employs TRBV12-3 or TRBV12-4 and TRBJ1-1, with D unresolved. The CDR3 is 13 amino acids. With 10 bases removed from V and 2 bases from J, the gap between germline ends came to 14 bases. This CDR3 is CAINFRPNTEAFF. The CDR3 DNA reads as TGTGCCATCAACTTCCGTCCCAACACTGAAGCTTTCTTT.

J is TRBJ1-1 and V is TRBV7-9; tentative D call: TRBD1 (6 bases). V lost 4 bases to trimming and J lost 8 bases, with 17 bases between them. This CDR3 has 14 amino acids. The germline V gene encodes CDR1 SEHNR and CDR2 FQNEAQ (reference sequence). CDR3 DNA sequence: TGTGCCAGCAGCTGGGGGGACACGGAGGCGGAAGCTTTCTTT. Residues: CASSWGDTEAEAFF.

This clone was seen a few times. This chain links TRBV3-1 (or the pseudogene TRBV3-2) with TRBJ2-1; 8 nucleotides line up with TRBD2. The CDR3 covers 16 residues. Germline assignment: CDR1 LGHDT and CDR2 YNNKEL (reference sequence). The J segment lost 0 bases and the V segment lost 1 base, leaving 2 bases of the junction unmatched. The CDR3 DNA follows: TGTGCCAGCAGCCAAGGGCTAGCGGGCTCCTACAATGAGCAGTTCTTC. The encoded protein is CASSQGLAGSYNEQFF.

CDR3: CASSAPLGAGLTYEQYF. For the CDR3, the DNA is TGTGCCAGCAGCGCCCCCTTGGGCGCGGGCTTAACTTACGAGCAGTACTTC. The J gene is TRBJ2-7, the V gene TRBV5-6; tentatively, D is TRBD2 (5 bases). Germline V gene lookup returns CDR1 SGHDT and CDR2 YYEEEE. Trimming pared 4 bases from V and 4 bases from J, leaving 24 bases between. The CDR3 has 17 amino acids.

The gene calls are TRBV3-1 (or the pseudogene TRBV3-2) and TRBJ2-3, with D uncertain. Deletions cut 7 bases from V and 8 bases from J, with 13 bases between. Germline CDR1 and CDR2: LGHDT and YNNKEL (reference sequence). This CDR3 region has 12 residues. The CDR3 loop reads CASTSPRFTQYF. CDR3 DNA: TGTGCCAGCACCTCTCCTAGGTTTACGCAGTATTTT.

This clone has a single count. This chain links TRBV27 with TRBJ2-2, with 7 bases identical to TRBD1. V was pared by 6 bases and J by 4 bases, with 5 bases of the junction left unmatched. The germline CDR1 and CDR2 sequences are MNHEY and SMNVEV (reference sequence). This CDR3 has 14 amino acids. The CDR3, as DNA: TGTGCCAGCAGCCCAGGGGGTGGCACCGGGGAGCTGTTTTTT. Its translation: CASSPGGGTGELFF.